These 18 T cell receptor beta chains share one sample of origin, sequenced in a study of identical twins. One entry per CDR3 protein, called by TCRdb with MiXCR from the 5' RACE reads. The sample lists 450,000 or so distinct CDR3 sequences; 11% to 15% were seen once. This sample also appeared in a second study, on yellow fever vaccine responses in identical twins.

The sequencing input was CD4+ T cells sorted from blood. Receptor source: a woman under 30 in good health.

This chain's CDR3 is CASNSKTGELFF. CDR3 nucleotide sequence: TGTGCCAGCAATAGTAAAACCGGGGAGCTGTTTTTT. This sequence joins TRBV3-1 and TRBJ2-2; D is unresolved. The CDR3 has 12 residues. Looked up from germline, CDR1 is LGHDT and CDR2 is YNNKEL (reference sequence). The V and J ends lost 7 bases and 5 bases respectively, with 8 bases between them.

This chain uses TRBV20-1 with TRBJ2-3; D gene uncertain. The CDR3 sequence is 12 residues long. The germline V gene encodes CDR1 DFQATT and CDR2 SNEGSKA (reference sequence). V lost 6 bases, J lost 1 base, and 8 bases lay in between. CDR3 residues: CSAAPRTDTQYF. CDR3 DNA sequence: TGCAGTGCCGCCCCCCGCACAGATACGCAGTATTTT.

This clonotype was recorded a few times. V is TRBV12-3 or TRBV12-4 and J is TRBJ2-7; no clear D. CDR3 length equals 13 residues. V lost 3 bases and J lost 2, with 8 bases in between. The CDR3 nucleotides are TGTGCCAGCAGTTTTAACTCGCCCTACGAGCAGTACTTC. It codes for CASSFNSPYEQYF.

CDR3: CASSLGTEQYF. In DNA, the CDR3 is TGTGCCAGCAGCTTAGGGACAGAGCAGTACTTC. The chain couples TRBV7-3 to TRBJ2-7, with a tentative D call TRBD1 (6 bases). CDR3 length: 11 amino acids. Germline V lookup: CDR1 SGHTA, CDR2 FQGTGA. V shed 2 bases and J shed 7 bases, with 6 bases lying between them.

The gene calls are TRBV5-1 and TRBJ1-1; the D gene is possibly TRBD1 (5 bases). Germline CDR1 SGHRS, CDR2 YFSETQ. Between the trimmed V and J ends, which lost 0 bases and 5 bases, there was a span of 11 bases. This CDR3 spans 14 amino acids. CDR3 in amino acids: CASSLVTGRTEAFF. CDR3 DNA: TGCGCCAGCAGCTTGGTTACAGGCCGGACTGAAGCTTTCTTT.

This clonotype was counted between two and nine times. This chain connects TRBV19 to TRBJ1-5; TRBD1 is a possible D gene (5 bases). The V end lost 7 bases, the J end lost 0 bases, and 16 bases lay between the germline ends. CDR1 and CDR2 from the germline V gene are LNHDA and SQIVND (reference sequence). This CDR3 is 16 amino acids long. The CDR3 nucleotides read TGTGCCAGTATTCGGGGGTCTGCAGTTAGCAATCAGCCCCAGCATTTT. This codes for CASIRGSAVSNQPQHF.

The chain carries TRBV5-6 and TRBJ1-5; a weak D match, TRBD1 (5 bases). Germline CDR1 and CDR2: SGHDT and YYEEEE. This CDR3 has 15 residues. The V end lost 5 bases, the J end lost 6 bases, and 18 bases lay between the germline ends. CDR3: CASSSNPGVSQPQHF. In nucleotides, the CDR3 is TGTGCCAGCAGTTCCAACCCGGGGGTTAGTCAGCCCCAGCATTTT.

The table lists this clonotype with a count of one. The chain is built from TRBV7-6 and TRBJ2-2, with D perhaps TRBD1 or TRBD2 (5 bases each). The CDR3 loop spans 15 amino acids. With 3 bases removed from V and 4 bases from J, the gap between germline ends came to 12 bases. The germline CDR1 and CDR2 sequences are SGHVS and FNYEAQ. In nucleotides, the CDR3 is TGTGCCAGCAGCTTCACCGGGACCACCACCGGGGAGCTGTTTTTT. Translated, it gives CASSFTGTTTGELFF.

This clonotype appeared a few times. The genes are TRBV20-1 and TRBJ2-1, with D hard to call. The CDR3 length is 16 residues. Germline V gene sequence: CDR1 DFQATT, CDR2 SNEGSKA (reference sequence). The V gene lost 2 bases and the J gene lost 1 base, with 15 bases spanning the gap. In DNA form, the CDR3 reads TGCAGTGCTAGAATTCCGTGGGCAGATTCCTACAATGAGCAGTTCTTC. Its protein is CSARIPWADSYNEQFF.

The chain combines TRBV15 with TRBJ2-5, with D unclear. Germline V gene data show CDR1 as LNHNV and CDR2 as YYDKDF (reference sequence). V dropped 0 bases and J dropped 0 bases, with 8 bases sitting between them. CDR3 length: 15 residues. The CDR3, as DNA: TGTGCCACCAGCAGAGATGGTACACACCAAGAGACCCAGTACTTC. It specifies CATSRDGTHQETQYF.

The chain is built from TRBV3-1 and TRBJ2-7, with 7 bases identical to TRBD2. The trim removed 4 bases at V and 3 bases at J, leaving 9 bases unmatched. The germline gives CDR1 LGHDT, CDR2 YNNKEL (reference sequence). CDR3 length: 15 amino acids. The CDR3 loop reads CASSPPGTILYEQYF. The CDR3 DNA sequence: TGTGCCAGCAGCCCACCCGGGACTATACTCTACGAGCAGTACTTC.

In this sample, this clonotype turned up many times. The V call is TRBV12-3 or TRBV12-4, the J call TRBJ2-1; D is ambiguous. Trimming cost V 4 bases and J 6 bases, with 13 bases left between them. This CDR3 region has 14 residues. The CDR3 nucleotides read TGTGCCAGCAGTTCTTATATCGGGCGCAATGAGCAGTTCTTC. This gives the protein CASSSYIGRNEQFF.

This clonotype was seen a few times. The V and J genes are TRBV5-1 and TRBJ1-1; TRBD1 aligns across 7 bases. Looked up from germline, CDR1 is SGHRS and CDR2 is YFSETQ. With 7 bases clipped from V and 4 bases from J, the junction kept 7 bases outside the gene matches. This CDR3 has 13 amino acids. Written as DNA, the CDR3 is TGCGCCAGCCAACAGGGGCTTGGCACTGAAGCTTTCTTT. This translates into CASQQGLGTEAFF.

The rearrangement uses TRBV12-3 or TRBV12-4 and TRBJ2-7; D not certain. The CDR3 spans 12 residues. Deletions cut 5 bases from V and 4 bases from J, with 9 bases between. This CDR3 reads CASSPLNYEQYF. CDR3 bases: TGTGCCAGCAGTCCCTTAAATTACGAGCAGTACTTC.

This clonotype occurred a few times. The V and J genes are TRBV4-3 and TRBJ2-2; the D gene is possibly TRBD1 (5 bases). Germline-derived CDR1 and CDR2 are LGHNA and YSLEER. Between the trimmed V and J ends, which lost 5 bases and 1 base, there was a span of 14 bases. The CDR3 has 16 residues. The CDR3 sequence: CASSDRRQLNTGELFF. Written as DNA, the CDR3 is TGCGCCAGCAGCGACAGAAGGCAGCTGAACACCGGGGAGCTGTTTTTT.

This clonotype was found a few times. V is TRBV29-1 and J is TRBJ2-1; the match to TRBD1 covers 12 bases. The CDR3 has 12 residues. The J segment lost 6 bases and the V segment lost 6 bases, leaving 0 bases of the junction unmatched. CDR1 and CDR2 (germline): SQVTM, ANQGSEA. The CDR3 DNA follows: TGCAGCGTGGGACAGGGGGCCAATGAGCAGTTCTTC. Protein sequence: CSVGQGANEQFF.

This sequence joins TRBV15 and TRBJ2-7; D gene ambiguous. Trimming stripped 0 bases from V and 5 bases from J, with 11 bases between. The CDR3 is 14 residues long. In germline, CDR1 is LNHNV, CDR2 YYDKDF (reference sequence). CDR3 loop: CATSREGRTDEQYF. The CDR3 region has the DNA TGTGCCACCAGCAGAGAGGGAAGGACGGACGAGCAGTACTTC.

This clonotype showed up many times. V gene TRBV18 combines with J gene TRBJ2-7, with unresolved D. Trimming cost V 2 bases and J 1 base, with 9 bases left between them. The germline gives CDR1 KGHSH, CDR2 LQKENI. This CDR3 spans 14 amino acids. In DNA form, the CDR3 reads TGTGCCAGCTCACCAAGCCCCGATTCCTACGAGCAGTACTTC. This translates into CASSPSPDSYEQYF.